One sample yielded the 29 T cell receptor beta chains listed below, sequenced in a study of T cells in Graves' hyperthyroidism and ophthalmopathy. Regions amplified from RNA transcripts were the TCR beta CDR3 regions. An initial round of RT-PCR targeting the TCR CDR3 relied on the HTBI primer set. MiXCR, applied by TCRdb to the multiplex PCR reads, yields one record per CDR3 protein. Found here are approximately 610,000 distinct CDR3 sequences, 16% of them singletons; the top ten hold more than 15%. The specimen sequenced was blood. The origin of the receptors is a woman younger than 35 with Graves' hyperthyroidism.

This clonotype was counted between two and nine times. The chain couples TRBV12-3 or TRBV12-4 to TRBJ1-1; TRBD1 agrees at 7 bases. The CDR3 is made up of 13 amino acids. V dropped 8 bases and J dropped 6; count of bases not matched to a gene: 9. The CDR3, as DNA: TGTGCCAGCTCCTTAGGACAGGCCCCTGAAGCTTTCTTT. Amino acids: CASSLGQAPEAFF.

This chain joins TRBV11-2 and TRBJ2-1; D might be TRBD2 (6 bases). CDR1 is SGHAT and CDR2 is FQNNGV in the germline V gene. Deletions cut 5 bases from V and 12 bases from J, with 14 bases between. This CDR3 spans 12 amino acids. The CDR3 sequence: CASSVTGTAQFF. The CDR3 region has the DNA TGTGCCAGCAGCGTAACCGGGACTGCGCAGTTCTTC.

This clonotype has ten or more counts. The genes are TRBV20-1 and TRBJ1-1, with TRBD1 matching 8 bases. The CDR3 is 13 residues long. The V gene's germline CDR1 is DFQATT and CDR2 SNEGSKA (reference sequence). The V gene end was trimmed by 8 bases and the J gene end by 4 bases; junction bases not matched to a gene: 9. CDR3 nucleotides: TGCAGTAAGGTCCGGACAGGGCGCACTGAAGCTTTCTTT. It codes for CSKVRTGRTEAFF.

Only a few counts were recorded for this clonotype. The J gene is TRBJ1-5, the V gene TRBV18; 7 bases are a match to TRBD1. V shed 6 bases and J 0 bases; nucleotides not matched to a gene: 5. Germline V gene lookup returns CDR1 KGHSH and CDR2 LQKENI. The CDR3 is 15 amino acids. The CDR3 DNA follows: TGTGCCAGCTCGCCTGACAGGGATAGCAATCAGCCCCAGCATTTT. The encoded protein is CASSPDRDSNQPQHF.

The chain links TRBV20-1 to TRBJ2-5, with D tentatively TRBD1 (5 bases). This CDR3 spans 16 amino acids. Germline values: CDR1 DFQATT, CDR2 SNEGSKA (reference sequence). V was pared by 6 bases and J by 1 base, with 21 bases between. For the CDR3, the DNA is TGCAGTGCCTACCGAGGACACAAGCCTCTCCAAGAGACCCAGTACTTC. This encodes CSAYRGHKPLQETQYF.

As concerns this clonotype: This sequence may be a read error, since a much larger clone differs from it by one base. The genes are TRBV3-1 and TRBJ2-2; D is perhaps TRBD2 (5 bases). Germline lookup yields CDR1 LGHDT and CDR2 YNNKEL (reference sequence). The CDR3 is made up of 11 amino acids. CDR3 nucleotides: TGTGCCAGCAGCCGACCCGGGGAGCCGTTTTTT. Its protein product is CASSRPGEPFF. Full variable domain (remainder filled in from reference TRBV3-1 and TRBJ2-2): DTAVSQTPKYLVTQMGNDKSIKCEQNLGHDTMYWYKQDSKKFLKIMFSYNNKELIINETVPNRFSPKSPDKAHLNLHINSLELGDSAVYFCASSRPGEPFFGEGSRLTVL.

This chain joins TRBV27 and TRBJ2-1; 9 bases fit TRBD2. V shed 7 bases and J 7 bases; nucleotides not matched to a gene: 8. CDR3 length: 14 residues. Germline CDR1 reads MNHEY; CDR2 reads SMNVEV (reference sequence). DNA of the CDR3: TGTGCCAGCATTTGGCGGGGGGGGGGGAATGAGCAGTTCTTC. Protein sequence: CASIWRGGGNEQFF.

V is TRBV6-1 and J is TRBJ1-5; D not resolved. CDR3 length: 16 residues. Germline V CDR1 and CDR2: MNHNS, SASEGT. Trimming stripped 6 bases from V and 3 bases from J, with 18 bases between. The chain's CDR3 is CASSLAQAVLNQPQHF. The CDR3 DNA sequence: TGTGCCAGCAGCCTCGCGCAGGCCGTCCTCAATCAGCCCCAGCATTTT.

This clonotype has a count of ten or more. The rearrangement links TRBV20-1 to TRBJ2-7; D is perhaps TRBD1 or TRBD2 (6 bases each). The germline gives CDR1 DFQATT, CDR2 SNEGSKA (reference sequence). This CDR3 has 14 residues. V was cut by 1 base and J by 4 bases, with 14 bases left in between. In DNA, the CDR3 is TGCAGTGCTAGAGGGTACGGGGGCAGGTACGAGCAGTACTTC. It specifies CSARGYGGRYEQYF.

This clonotype was counted between two and nine times. The CDR3: CSVAGNTGELFF. The CDR3 nucleotides read TGCAGCGTTGCAGGGAACACCGGGGAGCTGTTTTTT. The V gene is TRBV29-1, the J gene TRBJ2-2; D gene unclear. Trimming took off 4 bases at V and 1 base at J, with 4 bases between the two ends. Germline V gene data show CDR1 as SQVTM and CDR2 as ANQGSEA. The CDR3 runs 12 residues.

This clonotype was observed many times. The CDR3 region is CASSLEVVEGGQPQHF. As DNA, the CDR3 is TGTGCCAGCAGTTTAGAGGTCGTTGAGGGAGGCCAGCCCCAGCATTTT. The chain couples TRBV12-3 or TRBV12-4 to TRBJ1-5; D uncertain. Trimming took 1 base from V and 7 from J, leaving 17 bases between them. The CDR3 extends over 16 amino acids.

This clonotype has a count of ten or more. The chain links TRBV6-5 to TRBJ2-1; D ambiguous. Trimming cost V 0 bases and J 5 bases, with 11 bases left between them. The CDR3 is 15 amino acids. CDR1 MNHEY and CDR2 SVGAGI come from the germline V gene. CDR3: CASSYSNLGNNEQFF. For the CDR3, the DNA is TGTGCCAGCAGTTACTCGAATCTAGGGAACAATGAGCAGTTCTTC.

This sequence joins TRBV7-2 and TRBJ2-5; 12 bases map to TRBD2. CDR3 length equals 16 residues. The germline gives CDR1 SGHTA, CDR2 FQGNSA. V shed 10 bases, J shed 4 bases, and the junction held 13 bases outside the gene matches. CDR3 nucleotides: TGTGCCACCCGCCCGGGCCTAGCGGGGGGGAGAGAGACCCAGTACTTC. Encoded protein: CATRPGLAGGRETQYF.

This clonotype has a handful of counts. The V gene is TRBV19, the J gene TRBJ2-7, with 9 bases that match TRBD2. The V gene's germline CDR1 is LNHDA and CDR2 SQIVND (reference sequence). This CDR3 has 17 amino acids. V was pared by 5 bases and J by 5 bases, with 16 bases of the junction left unmatched. The CDR3 DNA follows: TGTGCCAGTAGTTCCCTTAAGAGTAGCGGGAGTATCCACGAGCAGTACTTC. This codes for CASSSLKSSGSIHEQYF.

This clonotype was picked up many times. The chain joins TRBV10-1 to TRBJ2-7; 7 bases map to TRBD1. V shed 9 bases, J shed 2 bases, and the junction held 10 bases outside the gene matches. CDR3 length: 14 residues. Germline-derived CDR1 and CDR2 are WNHNN and SYGVQD (reference sequence). CDR3 loop: CARPKTGPTYEQYF. In nucleotides, the CDR3 is TGCGCCAGACCCAAGACAGGGCCCACCTACGAGCAGTACTTC.

Details on this clonotype: A much larger clone sits a single nucleotide away, making a read error possible. This sequence joins TRBV6-1 and TRBJ2-7; D uncertain. Germline CDR1 and CDR2: MNHNS and SASEGT. This CDR3 spans 12 amino acids. The ends were cut back, 6 bases at V and 4 bases at J, with 10 bases in the middle. CDR3 nucleotides: TGTGCCAGCAGGATAACACGATACGAGCAGTACTTC. This gives the protein CASRITRYEQYF.

This clonotype was counted only a few times. This chain connects TRBV6-4 to TRBJ2-3, with 8 positions matching TRBD2. Trimming cost V 3 bases and J 2 bases; bases outside gene matches: 7. This CDR3 comprises 16 residues. Germline V gives CDR1 MRHNA, CDR2 SNTAGT. In DNA, the CDR3 is TGTGCCAGCAGTGAGGATAGCGGGGCACCCACAGATACGCAGTATTTT. It encodes CASSEDSGAPTDTQYF.

Ten or more counts support this clonotype. The V gene is TRBV2, the J gene TRBJ1-5; perhaps TRBD1 as D (5 bases). This CDR3 comprises 13 residues. Germline CDR1 and CDR2: SNHLY and FYNNEI. Trimming removed 8 bases from V and 2 bases from J, with 10 bases in between. CDR3 DNA: TGTGCCAGCCATTGGGGGGGCAATCAGCCCCAGCATTTT. Its protein is CASHWGGNQPQHF.

This clonotype was detected ten times or more. The J gene is TRBJ2-1, the V gene TRBV12-3 or TRBV12-4; D may be TRBD1 or TRBD2 (5 bases each). V lost 2 bases and J lost 6, with 14 bases in between. This CDR3 spans 15 amino acids. The DNA of the CDR3 is TGTGCCAGCAGTTTACGAGGGGATGGACGCAATGAGCAGTTCTTC. This translates into CASSLRGDGRNEQFF.

Worth noting for this clonotype: A read error may explain this, as a much larger clone is one base away. This chain joins TRBV28 and TRBJ1-5; D gene uncertain. With 4 bases removed from V and 2 bases from J, the gap between germline ends came to 15 bases. Per the germline V gene, CDR1 is MDHEN and CDR2 is SYDVKM. This CDR3 has 16 residues. The CDR3 coding sequence is TGTGCCAGCAGTTACTTCCCGCAGGATGGCAATCAGCCCCAGCATTTT. It translates to CASSYFPQDGNQPQHF.

The chain carries TRBV5-1 and TRBJ2-1, with TRBD1 as a possible D gene (6 bases). Trimming shortened V by 4 bases and J by 0 bases, and 14 bases separated the two germline ends. The germline CDR1 and CDR2 sequences are SGHRS and YFSETQ. This CDR3 has 16 residues. The CDR3 nucleotides read TGCGCCAGCAGCAGGCAGGGGCCTAGCTCCTACAATGAGCAGTTCTTC. Its translation: CASSRQGPSSYNEQFF.

The table lists this clonotype with many counts. The rearrangement links TRBV15 to TRBJ2-7; 8 bases are shared with TRBD2. V lost 0 bases and J lost 6; bases outside the gene matches: 13. Germline assignment: CDR1 LNHNV and CDR2 YYDKDF (reference sequence). The CDR3 contains 17 residues. CDR3 sequence (DNA): TGTGCCACCAGCAGAGATCTGAGCCGGGAGGGCATTTTCGAGCAGTACTTC. Amino acid sequence: CATSRDLSREGIFEQYF.

The gene calls are TRBV13 and TRBJ1-5; 11 bases are shared with TRBD1. V shed 5 bases, J shed 8 bases, and the junction held 8 bases outside the gene matches. Germline CDR1 PRHDT, CDR2 FYEKMQ (reference sequence). There are 15 residues in the CDR3. The CDR3 region has the DNA TGTGCCAGCAGCCATGGGACAGGGGGGCGGGAGCCCCAGCATTTT. As protein: CASSHGTGGREPQHF.

This clonotype was seen ten or more times. J is TRBJ2-7 and V is TRBV27; D is possibly TRBD1 (5 bases). Germline values: CDR1 MNHEY, CDR2 SMNVEV (reference sequence). V lost 0 bases and J lost 0, with 12 bases in between. CDR3 size: 16 residues. CDR3 coding DNA: TGTGCCAGCAGTTTATCGAACAGGTTGAGCTCCTACGAGCAGTACTTC. This gives the protein CASSLSNRLSSYEQYF.

The J gene is TRBJ2-2, the V gene TRBV29-1; D perhaps matches TRBD1 (6 bases). CDR3 length equals 13 residues. Per the germline V gene, CDR1 is SQVTM and CDR2 is ANQGSEA. Trimming removed 7 bases from V and 5 bases from J, with 14 bases in between. In DNA form, the CDR3 reads TGCAGCGGAACAGGGTCGTCGACCGGGGAGCTGTTTTTT. Translated: CSGTGSSTGELFF.

This clonotype occurred many times. The chain couples TRBV18 to TRBJ2-5, with D perhaps matching TRBD1 or TRBD2 (5 bases each). Deletions cut 2 bases from V and 2 bases from J, with 9 bases between. Germline lookup yields CDR1 KGHSH and CDR2 LQKENI. This CDR3 is built from 14 residues. The CDR3, as DNA: TGTGCCAGCTCACCAGTCGGGGCGCAAGAGACCCAGTACTTC. Its protein is CASSPVGAQETQYF.

There are many counts of this clonotype. The rearrangement uses TRBV11-2 and TRBJ2-1, with D perhaps given as TRBD1 or TRBD2 (5 bases each). The germline V gene encodes CDR1 SGHAT and CDR2 FQNNGV. This CDR3 has 13 amino acids. V lost 4 bases to trimming and J lost 8 bases, with 12 bases between them. In nucleotides, the CDR3 is TGTGCCAGCAGCTCGGGACCTCGTGATGAGCAGTTCTTC. This encodes CASSSGPRDEQFF.

The chain uses TRBV6-2 or TRBV6-3 and TRBJ2-7, with TRBD2 matching 14 bases. V lost 6 bases to trimming and J lost 6 bases; unmatched junction nucleotides: 10. The CDR3 runs to 16 residues. Germline CDR1 is MNHEY and CDR2 is SVGEGT. The CDR3 DNA is TGTGCCAGCAGGGATGGACTAGCGGGAGGAAGCGTCGAGCAGTACTTC. Amino acid sequence: CASRDGLAGGSVEQYF.

The genes are TRBV20-1 and TRBJ2-7; 7 nucleotides agree with TRBD2. V lost 6 bases, J lost 2 bases, and 13 bases stayed unmatched. The CDR3 spans 15 residues. Germline CDR1 DFQATT, CDR2 SNEGSKA (reference sequence). The CDR3 sequence: CSAPRWASGTYEQYF. The CDR3 bases are TGCAGTGCACCGAGGTGGGCTAGCGGAACCTACGAGCAGTACTTC.